Given below is one T cell receptor (beta chain) in context. Genomic DNA from each subset was divided evenly over several immunoSEQ plates. The assay was immunoSEQ multiplex PCR, and TCRdb's table has in-frame clones only and misses some. The data show approximately 2.1 million clones, with over 90% seen just once and 0.35% to 0.5% held by the top ten. These data come from a study of shared clonotypes between healthy human individuals. At the level of the study: Each donor had three CD4 naive, three CD4 memory, two CD8 naive and one CD8 memory plate.

The CDR3 loop spans 14 amino acids. Trimming removed 4 bases from V and 7 bases from J; junction bases left unmatched: 6. Germline lookup yields CDR1 SGHRS and CDR2 YFSETQ. The chain uses TRBV5-1 and TRBJ2-7; 12 bases fit TRBD1. The receptor was isolated from a man aged 18 to 35 in good health. Some clones in this sample may be carry-over from other donors' samples. Specimen: naive CD4+ T cells from PBMCs. Subset described: CD45RA+ positively selected. The CDR3 reads CASSPRDRGQEQYF. The CDR3 DNA is TGCGCCAGCAGCCCCCGGGACAGGGGGCAAGAGCAGTACTTC.